A single sample is the source of the 26 T cell receptor beta chains below, sequenced in a study of shared clonotypes between healthy human individuals (dated by TCRdb to 2020 to 2021). Libraries were built with the immunoSEQ multiplex PCR assay. Not all clones reach the TCRdb copy of this immuneACCESS table, which keeps in-frame sequences only. Checked studies attribute under half of the gap to unresolved V genes and leave the rest unexplained. A total of more than 1,200,000 clones appear in this sample, 98% of them only once. Under 0.45% of the sample is taken by the ten largest. Source material: naive CD4+ T cells sorted from blood. The label giving this sample's cell subset or site can be read as: CD45RA+ positively selected. Receptors were obtained from a man aged 25 to 45 in good health.

The chain links TRBV7-2 to TRBJ1-5; 8 bases align to TRBD1. The V gene's germline CDR1 is SGHTA and CDR2 FQGNSA. Trimming removed 5 bases from V and 7 bases from J; junction bases left unmatched: 7. The CDR3 sequence is 14 residues long. CDR3 sequence (DNA): TGTGCCAGCAGCCCTGGGACAGGCGGACAGCCCCAGCATTTT. Translated: CASSPGTGGQPQHF.

This clone was counted a single time. This chain links TRBV19 with TRBJ2-5, with D perhaps TRBD1 (5 bases). Germline loops: CDR1 LNHDA, CDR2 SQIVND (reference sequence). Trimming removed 0 bases at V and 2 bases at J, with 10 bases between. The CDR3 spans 15 residues. The CDR3 protein is CASSIDRTGQETQYF. The DNA of the CDR3 is TGTGCCAGTAGTATAGATCGTACAGGACAAGAGACCCAGTACTTC.

The rearrangement links TRBV11-2 to TRBJ1-1; D gene uncertain. Germline V CDR1 and CDR2: SGHAT, FQNNGV. The CDR3 has 15 residues. V was cut by 2 bases and J by 0 bases, with 10 bases left in between. In DNA form, the CDR3 reads TGTGCCAGCAGCTTAAGCAGTGGGATGAACACTGAAGCTTTCTTT. Protein sequence: CASSLSSGMNTEAFF.

This clone was picked up one time. The chain couples TRBV11-2 to TRBJ2-5, with a possible D match to TRBD1 (5 bases). The CDR3 sequence is 13 residues long. The germline V gene encodes CDR1 SGHAT and CDR2 FQNNGV. The V gene lost 3 bases and the J gene lost 2 bases, with 7 bases spanning the gap. As DNA, the CDR3 is TGTGCCAGCAGCTTGACAGCACAAGAGACCCAGTACTTC. Translation: CASSLTAQETQYF.

The gene calls are TRBV20-1 and TRBJ2-7; D unclear. V was clipped by 7 bases and J by 2 bases, with 6 bases between them. In germline, CDR1 is DFQATT, CDR2 SNEGSKA (reference sequence). The CDR3 consists of 10 residues. The CDR3 coding sequence is TGCAGTGTTGGGCCCTACGAGCAGTACTTC. This sequence encodes CSVGPYEQYF.

The V and J genes are TRBV4-2 and TRBJ2-1; D ambiguous. V was clipped by 5 bases and J by 0 bases, with 11 bases between them. The CDR3 extends over 15 amino acids. Germline V gives CDR1 LGHNA, CDR2 YNFKEQ. The CDR3 loop is CASSEATLSYNEQFF. The CDR3 DNA reads as TGTGCCAGCAGCGAAGCCACCCTCTCCTACAATGAGCAGTTCTTC.

The chain joins TRBV5-1 to TRBJ2-3, with 8 bases fitting TRBD2. This CDR3 is 16 amino acids long. The V gene's germline CDR1 is SGHRS and CDR2 YFSETQ. Unmatched junction bases numbered 5, after V lost 2 bases and J lost 0 bases. CDR3 DNA: TGCGCCAGCAGCTTCGTACTAGCGGACAGCACAGATACGCAGTATTTT. The encoded protein is CASSFVLADSTDTQYF.

J is TRBJ1-1 and V is TRBV28; D is unresolved. Germline loops: CDR1 MDHEN, CDR2 SYDVKM. The CDR3 spans 12 residues. V dropped 6 bases and J dropped 6 bases, with 11 bases sitting between them. The CDR3 nucleotides read TGTGCCAGCAGCGACGGAGGTGCTGAAGCTTTCTTT. This sequence encodes CASSDGGAEAFF. The full variable domain, with the rest looked up from reference TRBV28 and TRBJ1-1, is DVKVTQSSRYLVKRTGEKVFLECVQDMDHENMFWYRQDPGLGLRLIYFSYDVKMKEKGDIPEGYSVSREKKERFSLILESASTNQTSMYLCASSDGGAEAFFGQGTRLTVV.

The J gene is TRBJ1-1, the V gene TRBV9, with D perhaps matching TRBD1 (5 bases). V lost 0 bases, J lost 4 bases, and 7 bases lay in between. Germline V gene data show CDR1 as SGDLS and CDR2 as YYNGEE. This CDR3 is built from 13 residues. CDR3 loop: CASSVGQLTEAFF. The CDR3 DNA reads as TGTGCCAGCAGCGTAGGACAGCTCACTGAAGCTTTCTTT.

The J gene is TRBJ2-1, the V gene TRBV25-1, with D possibly TRBD1 on 5 matching bases. The V end lost 4 bases, the J end lost 9 bases, and 25 bases lay between the germline ends. Germline V gene data show CDR1 as MGHDK and CDR2 as SYGVNS. The CDR3 covers 17 residues. The CDR3 region is CASSGGRGSTGWGEQFF. In nucleotides, the CDR3 is TGTGCCAGCAGTGGAGGCCGAGGTTCAACAGGTTGGGGTGAGCAGTTCTTC.

The V gene is TRBV11-2, the J gene TRBJ2-5; tentatively, D is TRBD2 (6 bases). V was cut by 2 bases and J by 5 bases, with 9 bases left in between. Germline CDR1 and CDR2: SGHAT and FQNNGV. The CDR3 sequence is 13 residues long. CDR3 region: CASSLPGAETQYF. The CDR3 DNA reads TGTGCCAGCAGCTTACCGGGAGCGGAGACCCAGTACTTC. The variable domain in full, completed from reference TRBV11-2 and TRBJ2-5, reads EAGVAQSPRYKIIEKRQSVAFWCNPISGHATLYWYQQILGQGPKLLIQFQNNGVVDDSQLPKDRFSAERLKGVDSTLKIQPAKLEDSAVYLCASSLPGAETQYFGPGTRLLVL.

The chain joins TRBV18 to TRBJ2-6; no firm D call. The CDR3 totals 13 residues. Germline CDR1 KGHSH, CDR2 LQKENI. V dropped 3 bases and J dropped 4 bases, with 4 bases sitting between them. The CDR3 nucleotides read TGTGCCAGCTCACCCGGGGGGGCCAACGTCCTGACTTTC. Amino acid sequence: CASSPGGANVLTF.

This sequence joins TRBV10-3 and TRBJ1-5; 8 nucleotides match TRBD1. Germline V gene lookup returns CDR1 ENHRY and CDR2 SYGVKD. V shed 3 bases and J 3 bases; nucleotides not matched to a gene: 10. The CDR3 length is 17 residues. In DNA form, the CDR3 reads TGTGCCATCAGTGACGCCGGCAGGGGGCGCGTCAATCAGCCCCAGCATTTT. Translating gives CAISDAGRGRVNQPQHF.

The V and J genes are TRBV27 and TRBJ2-2, with 11 nucleotides matching TRBD2. The CDR3 loop spans 17 amino acids. Germline V gives CDR1 MNHEY, CDR2 SMNVEV (reference sequence). Germline trimming cut 7 bases from V and 5 bases from J; bases unmatched to any gene: 12. Written as DNA, the CDR3 is TGTGCCAGCATTAAGCGACTAGCGGGAAGTGGAACCGGGGAGCTGTTTTTT. Protein sequence: CASIKRLAGSGTGELFF.

This rearrangement joins TRBV5-4 to TRBJ2-1; tentatively, D is TRBD1 (6 bases). This CDR3 comprises 15 residues. The germline V and J ends were trimmed by 3 bases and 3 bases, with 13 bases remaining between them. The germline V gene encodes CDR1 SGHNT and CDR2 YYREEE (reference sequence). The CDR3 DNA reads TGTGCCAGCAGCTCCCAGGGGCGGAACTACAATGAGCAGTTCTTC. It is translated as CASSSQGRNYNEQFF.

This sequence joins TRBV18 and TRBJ1-1, with 10 positions matching TRBD1. CDR1 KGHSH and CDR2 LQKENI come from the germline V gene. The V and J ends lost 3 bases and 7 bases, in that order; junction bases with no gene match: 5. The CDR3 covers 14 residues. CDR3 sequence (DNA): TGTGCCAGCTCACCGCGACAGGGGGCAGGTGAAGCTTTCTTT. This sequence encodes CASSPRQGAGEAFF.

The chain joins TRBV2 to TRBJ2-1; 12 bases fit TRBD2. This CDR3 spans 16 amino acids. The germline gives CDR1 SNHLY, CDR2 FYNNEI. Unmatched junction bases numbered 4, after V lost 6 bases and J lost 1 base. The CDR3 DNA follows: TGTGCCAGCAGACCTAGCGGGAGGGTTTCCTACAATGAGCAGTTCTTC. Amino acid sequence: CASRPSGRVSYNEQFF.

Comment on this clone: Other DNA sequences within the sample encode an identical CDR3. This rearrangement joins TRBV29-1 to TRBJ1-1; D unclear. The CDR3 loop spans 12 amino acids. The germline V and J ends were trimmed by 1 base and 1 base, with 4 bases remaining between them. The germline V gene encodes CDR1 SQVTM and CDR2 ANQGSEA. CDR3 DNA: TGCAGCGTTGAAGGGTGGAACACTGAAGCTTTCTTT. The encoded protein is CSVEGWNTEAFF.

The chain couples TRBV5-1 to TRBJ2-7; D is unresolved. Germline loops: CDR1 SGHRS, CDR2 YFSETQ. This CDR3 is built from 16 residues. V lost 7 bases and J 4 bases, leaving 24 bases between the germline ends. In nucleotides, the CDR3 is TGCGCCAGCGGGAAGGACGGGCACCAAAATCCATACGAGCAGTACTTC. Encoded protein: CASGKDGHQNPYEQYF.

This sequence joins TRBV28 and TRBJ1-2, with D possibly being TRBD1 (5 bases). CDR1 MDHEN and CDR2 SYDVKM come from the germline V gene. Trimming stripped 5 bases from V and 8 bases from J, with 15 bases between. The CDR3 is 13 amino acids. CDR3 in amino acids: CASSDPGSWGYTF. In DNA form, the CDR3 reads TGTGCCAGCAGTGACCCAGGGAGCTGGGGCTACACCTTC.

The chain combines TRBV11-1 with TRBJ2-7, with D uncertain. The CDR3 extends over 15 amino acids. Germline CDR1 and CDR2: SGHAT and FQDESV (reference sequence). Trimming shortened V by 2 bases and J by 2 bases, and 13 bases separated the two germline ends. The CDR3 sequence: CASSLTGSFTYEQYF. CDR3 coding DNA: TGTGCCAGCAGCTTAACCGGGTCCTTCACCTACGAGCAGTACTTC. Looking up the rest from reference TRBV11-1 and TRBJ2-7 gives the full variable domain: EAEVAQSPRYKITEKSQAVAFWCDPISGHATLYWYRQILGQGPELLVQFQDESVVDDSQLPKDRFSAERLKGVDSTLKIQPAELGDSAMYLCASSLTGSFTYEQYFGPGTRLTVT.

V and J are TRBV7-6 and TRBJ2-2; 9 positions match TRBD2. V shed 5 bases and J 4 bases; nucleotides not matched to a gene: 14. CDR3 length: 18 amino acids. CDR1 SGHVS and CDR2 FNYEAQ come from the germline V gene. The CDR3 is CASSPHGGGSGSTGELFF. Here the CDR3 DNA reads TGTGCCAGCAGCCCCCATGGGGGTGGTAGCGGGAGCACCGGGGAGCTGTTTTTT.

This rearrangement joins TRBV19 to TRBJ1-1; maybe TRBD1 (6 bases). The CDR3 sequence is 13 residues long. Trimming stripped 2 bases from V and 3 bases from J, with 7 bases between. The V gene's germline CDR1 is LNHDA and CDR2 SQIVND (reference sequence). The DNA for the CDR3 is TGTGCCAGTAGTATAAGGGGGGACACTGAAGCTTTCTTT. Protein sequence: CASSIRGDTEAFF. The full variable domain, completed using reference TRBV19 and TRBJ1-1, is DGGITQSPKYLFRKEGQNVTLSCEQNLNHDAMYWYRQDPGQGLRLIYYSQIVNDFQKGDIAEGYSVSREKKESFPLTVTSAQKNPTAFYLCASSIRGDTEAFFGQGTRLTVV.

A remark on this clone: Other nucleotide sequences from this sample produce the same CDR3. The chain links TRBV5-4 to TRBJ2-3; D unresolved. CDR3 length: 13 amino acids. V lost 1 base, J lost 3 bases, and 6 bases lay in between. The V gene's germline CDR1 is SGHNT and CDR2 YYREEE (reference sequence). CDR3 loop: CASSLSGTDTQYF. CDR3 in DNA: TGTGCCAGCAGCTTGAGTGGGACAGATACGCAGTATTTT.

The chain recombines TRBV6-1 with TRBJ1-3; no clear D gene. The V and J ends lost 2 bases and 4 bases respectively, with 15 bases between them. CDR1 is MNHNS and CDR2 is SASEGT in the germline V gene. The CDR3 has 16 residues. This chain's CDR3 is CASSESVPGVGNTIYF. For the CDR3, the DNA is TGTGCCAGCAGTGAAAGTGTCCCCGGAGTAGGAAACACCATATATTTT.

This chain connects TRBV11-2 to TRBJ1-5, with D perhaps matching TRBD1 (5 bases). The CDR3 loop spans 15 amino acids. CDR1 SGHAT and CDR2 FQNNGV come from the germline V gene. Trimming cost V 5 bases and J 0 bases, with 11 bases left between them. The DNA of the CDR3 is TGTGCCAGCAGCCCCCAGGGCGGTAGCAATCAGCCCCAGCATTTT. It specifies CASSPQGGSNQPQHF.